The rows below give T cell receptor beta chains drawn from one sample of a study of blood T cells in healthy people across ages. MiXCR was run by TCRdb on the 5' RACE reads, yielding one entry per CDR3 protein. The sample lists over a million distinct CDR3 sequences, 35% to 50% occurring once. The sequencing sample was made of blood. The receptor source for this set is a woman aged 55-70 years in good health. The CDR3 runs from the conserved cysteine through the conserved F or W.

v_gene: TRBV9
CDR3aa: CASSAPGGDLLTDTQYF

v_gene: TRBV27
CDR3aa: CASSLIPYGTGRSYEQYF

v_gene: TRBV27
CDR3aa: CASSVQVAGTVGRNAYEQYF

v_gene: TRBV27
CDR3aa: CASSLRDRGVDEQFF

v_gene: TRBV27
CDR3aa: CASSSMAILDERYNEQFF

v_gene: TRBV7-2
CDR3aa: CASSLVPRGGTEAFF

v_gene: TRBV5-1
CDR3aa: CASSPTSGNYEQYF

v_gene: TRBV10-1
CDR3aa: CASSEDRENTQYF

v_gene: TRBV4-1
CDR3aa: CASSPGDRNIQYF

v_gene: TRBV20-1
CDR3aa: CSAQWGDYQNTEAFF

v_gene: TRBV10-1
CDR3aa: CASSRGEETQYF

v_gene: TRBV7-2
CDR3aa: CASSVEAELETQYF

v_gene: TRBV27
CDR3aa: CASRLQGEGTEAFF

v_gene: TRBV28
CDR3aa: CASIRTGPSTDTQYF

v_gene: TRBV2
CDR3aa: CASGVAGAHNEQFF

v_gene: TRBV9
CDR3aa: CASSPAGVGYEQFF

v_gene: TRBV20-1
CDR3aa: CSARDRPIGQFLSEKLFF

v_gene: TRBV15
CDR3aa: CATSEGQVPSYEQYF

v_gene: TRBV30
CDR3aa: CAWSGSGGETQYF

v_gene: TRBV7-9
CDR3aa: CAGSTTGNSPLHF

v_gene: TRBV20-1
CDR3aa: CSARGQGTEREQYF

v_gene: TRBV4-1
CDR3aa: CASSQAPHEQYF

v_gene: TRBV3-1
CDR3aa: CASSQGQGLSYEQYF

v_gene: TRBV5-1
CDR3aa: CASSIGTGKYGEQFF

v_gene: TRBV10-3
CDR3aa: CAISVGPGAGANVLTF

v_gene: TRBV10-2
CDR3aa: CASRLFLGATGQETQYF

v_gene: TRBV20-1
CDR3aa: CSAWGARGTDTQYF

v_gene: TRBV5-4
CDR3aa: CASKGAPDNEQFF

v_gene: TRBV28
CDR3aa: CASGQRGSSYNEQFF

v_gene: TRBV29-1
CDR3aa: CSVDARSTNEKLFF

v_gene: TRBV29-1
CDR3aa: CSVVEVDIQYF

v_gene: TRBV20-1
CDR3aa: CSARVGGEDTQYF

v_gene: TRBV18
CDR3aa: CASSPFGGYEQFF

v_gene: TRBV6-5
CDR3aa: CASSYSQGGEQYF

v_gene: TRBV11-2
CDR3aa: CASSLHGPVLGEQYF

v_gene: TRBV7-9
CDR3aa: CASSLVNLTLKGNEQFF

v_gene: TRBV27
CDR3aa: CASSPPPGGLDTQYF

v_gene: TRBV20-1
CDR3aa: CSAKEGSRADTQYF

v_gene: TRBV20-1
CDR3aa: CSAEDRGYEQYF

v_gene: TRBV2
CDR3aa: CASSDRGTYGYTF

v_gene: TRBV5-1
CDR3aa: CASSSSSYEQFF

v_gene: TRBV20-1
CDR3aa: CSARTPQQGARGETQYF

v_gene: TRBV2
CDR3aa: CASRERTRLLYNEQYF

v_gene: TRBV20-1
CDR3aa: CSARDLSLDRLFF

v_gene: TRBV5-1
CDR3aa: CASSLNVVDYEQYF

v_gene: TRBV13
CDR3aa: CASSRGIYGYTF

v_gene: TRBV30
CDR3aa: CAWSVIKGFSYEQYF

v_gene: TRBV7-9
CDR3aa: CASSLESGQGTYEQYF

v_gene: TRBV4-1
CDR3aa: CASSQYGGGFEDEQFF

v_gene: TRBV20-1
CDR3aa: CSASSRDFYEQYF

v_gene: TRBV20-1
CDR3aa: CSAKPSGRASDTQYF

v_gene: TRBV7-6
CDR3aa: CASSPKTGFEQYF

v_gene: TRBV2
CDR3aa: CASSEGGSSGIPIGSGANVLTF